This T cell receptor beta chain was captured in a study of cytomegalovirus exposure and HLA in healthy donors. Overall study findings and caveats: A later analysis revealed that TCR association rates differed between HLA loci, peaking at DRB1 and bottoming out at HLA-C.

The PCR had 60 Vbeta and 13 Jbeta primers. Some clones are missing from TCRdb's copy, which holds only in-frame ones; the method was immunoSEQ multiplex PCR. Of approximately 120,000 clones in the sample, roughly three quarters were seen once. CDR1 ENHRY and CDR2 SYGVKD come from the germline V gene. The CDR3 is 14 amino acids. V lost 6 bases to trimming and J lost 4 bases; unmatched junction nucleotides: 9. This clone was detected only a few times. Its antigen is currently unknown. The sequence was obtained from a man aged 30-40 years in good health and CMV-seropositive. Sequenced sample: PBMCs. The V call is TRBV10-3, the J call TRBJ2-7; 7 nucleotides match TRBD1. CDR3 protein: CAIRRTGTGYEQYF. As DNA, the CDR3 is TGTGCCATCAGGAGGACAGGTACGGGTTACGAGCAGTACTTC.